Following are 27 T cell receptor beta chains from one sample sequenced in a study of T cell responses to AZD1222 COVID-19 vaccine (dated by TCRdb to the early 2020s). In the paper's terms, the time point label means: about 28 days (+/-7) after the second vaccine dose. The library was produced with the immunoSEQ multiplex PCR assay. This immuneACCESS table, as held by TCRdb, lists in-frame sequences with V and J called but not all clones. Of the missing ones, under half trace to an unresolved V gene in checked studies; the others have no known cause. This sample comprises tens of thousands of clones, 70% to 90% of them detected only once. In total, the top ten clones hold around 1.3% of the sample. The sequences come from peripheral blood, collected 28 days after the second AZD1222 dose. The receptor set was obtained from an adult who received the AZD1222 COVID-19 vaccine.

CDR3 nucleotide sequence: TGTGCCAGCAGAAGAGCGGGACCTTCCTACGAGCAGTACTTC. Translating gives CASRRAGPSYEQYF. The chain employs TRBV6-5 and TRBJ2-7, with TRBD2 matching over 7 bases. The germline gives CDR1 MNHEY, CDR2 SVGAGI. This CDR3 region has 14 residues. The trim removed 6 bases at V and 1 base at J, leaving 6 bases unmatched.

The V call is TRBV7-9, the J call TRBJ1-1, with TRBD1 as a possible D gene (6 bases). The CDR3 has 17 amino acids. Germline-derived CDR1 and CDR2 are SEHNR and FQNEAQ (reference sequence). The ends were cut back, 1 base at V and 5 bases at J, with 20 bases in the middle. The chain's CDR3 is CASSLGRQLTQGTEAFF. CDR3 nucleotides: TGTGCCAGCAGCTTAGGGCGGCAGCTCACCCAGGGGACTGAAGCTTTCTTT.

The chain is built from TRBV18 and TRBJ2-7, with no clear D. CDR3 length: 14 residues. Trimming took off 0 bases at V and 5 bases at J, with 11 bases between the two ends. Per the germline V gene, CDR1 is KGHSH and CDR2 is LQKENI. In nucleotides, the CDR3 is TGTGCCAGCTCACCACCGGGAAGTGGCGACGAGCAGTACTTC. Protein product: CASSPPGSGDEQYF.

The chain carries TRBV4-1 and TRBJ2-2, with TRBD1 matching over 7 bases. Unmatched junction bases numbered 4, after V lost 10 bases and J lost 2 bases. This CDR3 contains 13 residues. Germline loops: CDR1 MGHRA, CDR2 YSYEKL. CDR3 region: CATRDSNTGELFF. The CDR3 DNA sequence: TGCGCCACCAGGGACAGCAACACCGGGGAGCTGTTTTTT.

The chain has TRBV19 and TRBJ1-1; the D gene is possibly TRBD1 (5 bases). V was shortened by 6 bases and J by 1 base, with 12 bases between the two germline ends. CDR1 is LNHDA and CDR2 is SQIVND in the germline V gene (reference sequence). The CDR3 has 14 residues. CDR3 sequence reads: CASSRWGRNTEAFF. DNA of the CDR3: TGTGCCAGTAGCCGTTGGGGCAGGAACACTGAAGCTTTCTTT.

The gene calls are TRBV2 and TRBJ1-2; D is unresolved. Trimming left V 6 bases short and J 4 bases short, with 12 bases between. Germline values: CDR1 SNHLY, CDR2 FYNNEI. CDR3 size: 13 residues. In DNA, the CDR3 is TGTGCCAGCAGAGCCGGGTCCCCCTATGGCTACACCTTC. Its translation is CASRAGSPYGYTF.

This chain links TRBV6-5 with TRBJ1-5; unclear D gene. The germline V and J ends were trimmed by 0 bases and 0 bases, with 6 bases remaining between them. The length of the CDR3 is 15 residues. CDR1 MNHEY and CDR2 SVGAGI come from the germline V gene. The CDR3 nucleotides are TGTGCCAGCAGTTACTCGGATTATAGCAATCAGCCCCAGCATTTT. Protein: CASSYSDYSNQPQHF.

As concerns this clone: No DNA is shown, since the ends of the CDR3 on it are uncertain; the CDR3 is the one TCRdb lists. The chain combines TRBV30 with TRBJ2-7; TRBD2 is the table's D call, not checked against the DNA. The CDR3 is made up of 12 amino acids, end residues included. Germline values: CDR1 GTSNPN, CDR2 SVGIG (reference sequence). The CDR3: CAWSVAGGALYF.

J is TRBJ2-4 and V is TRBV18; 7 bases line up with TRBD1. The CDR3 has 14 residues. Germline CDR1 is KGHSH and CDR2 is LQKENI. The J segment lost 8 bases and the V segment lost 5 bases, leaving 9 bases of the junction unmatched. The CDR3 nucleotides are TGTGCCAGCTCAGCGACAGGGTTTCTTGACATTCAGTACTTC. It yields the protein CASSATGFLDIQYF. Full variable domain (rest looked up from reference TRBV18 and TRBJ2-4): NAGVMQNPRHLVRRRGQEARLRCSPMKGHSHVYWYRQLPEEGLKFMVYLQKENIIDESGMPKERFSAEFPKEGPSILRIQQVVRGDSAAYFCASSATGFLDIQYFGAGTRLSVL.

This chain uses TRBV7-8 with TRBJ1-5, with D perhaps TRBD1 (6 bases). The CDR3 has 19 amino acids. CDR1 SGHVS and CDR2 FQNEAQ come from the germline V gene. Trimming stripped 3 bases from V and 5 bases from J, with 26 bases between. CDR3 coding DNA: TGTGCCAGCAGCTTCGTCCCCCTCTGGGGCACAGGGACCCATCAGCCCCAGCATTTT. It translates to CASSFVPLWGTGTHQPQHF.

This clone came up once. V is TRBV27 and J is TRBJ2-7; 13 bases agree with TRBD2. V lost 4 bases, J lost 6 bases, and 6 bases stayed unmatched. This CDR3 is 15 amino acids long. Germline lookup yields CDR1 MNHEY and CDR2 SMNVEV (reference sequence). CDR3 protein: CASSSGLAGVREQYF. CDR3 DNA: TGTGCCAGCAGTTCCGGACTAGCGGGAGTTCGCGAGCAGTACTTC.

The chain combines TRBV7-3 with TRBJ2-1; the D is unclear. Germline V gene sequence: CDR1 SGHTA, CDR2 FQGTGA. The CDR3 covers 15 residues. Between the trimmed V and J ends, which lost 2 bases and 0 bases, there was a span of 8 bases. The CDR3 nucleotides read TGTGCCAGCAGCTTAGCGGCTAACTCCTACAATGAGCAGTTCTTC. Its protein is CASSLAANSYNEQFF.

V is TRBV6-6 and J is TRBJ1-4; 7 nucleotides line up with TRBD1. This CDR3 is built from 13 residues. Germline lookup yields CDR1 MNHNY and CDR2 SVGAGI (reference sequence). The V segment lost 2 bases and the J segment 8 bases; nucleotides outside the gene matches: 2. The CDR3 coding sequence is TGTGCCAGCAGTTACACGGACAGGGAAAAACTGTTTTTT. Its protein product is CASSYTDREKLFF.

The chain carries TRBV7-3 and TRBJ2-7; TRBD1 matches at 8 bases. The CDR3 loop spans 15 amino acids. The germline gives CDR1 SGHTA, CDR2 FQGTGA. Trimming removed 0 bases from V and 4 bases from J; junction bases left unmatched: 5. DNA for the CDR3: TGTGCCAGCAGCTTAACCGGGACAGGTGGTTACGAGCAGTACTTC. It encodes CASSLTGTGGYEQYF.

This chain uses TRBV2 with TRBJ2-5; no definite D call. Germline CDR1 and CDR2: SNHLY and FYNNEI. The CDR3 extends over 13 amino acids. V was trimmed by 8 bases and J by 4 bases, leaving 14 bases between them. CDR3 nucleotides: TGTGCCAGCCTCCCCCTAAAAGGAGAGACCCAGTACTTC. Translating it yields CASLPLKGETQYF. Complete variable domain (other parts from reference TRBV2 and TRBJ2-5): EPEVTQTPSHQVTQMGQEVILRCVPISNHLYFYWYRQILGQKVEFLVSFYNNEISEKSEIFDDQFSVERPDGSNFTLKIRSTKLEDSAMYFCASLPLKGETQYFGPGTRLLVL.

The chain uses TRBV4-3 and TRBJ1-4; D might be TRBD1 (6 bases). Trimming stripped 0 bases from V and 4 bases from J, with 12 bases between. This CDR3 spans 16 amino acids. Germline V gene data show CDR1 as LGHNA and CDR2 as YSLEER. The CDR3 spells CASSQDRGGGNEKLFF. DNA for the CDR3: TGCGCCAGCAGCCAAGACAGGGGAGGGGGTAATGAAAAACTGTTTTTT.

The V call is TRBV18, the J call TRBJ2-5; tentative D call: TRBD1 (6 bases). The CDR3 spans 13 residues. V gave up 5 bases and J gave up 3 bases, with 10 bases separating them. Germline V gene lookup returns CDR1 KGHSH and CDR2 LQKENI. The DNA of the CDR3 is TGTGCCAGCTCAAGGCGACAGGAAGAGACCCAGTACTTC. Its translation is CASSRRQEETQYF.

The V and J genes are TRBV6-5 and TRBJ1-6, with D hard to call. The CDR3 loop spans 12 amino acids. The V and J ends lost 5 bases and 6 bases respectively, with 5 bases between them. Per germline, CDR1 MNHEY and CDR2 SVGAGI. The CDR3 loop is CASSTRNSPLHF. The CDR3 DNA reads TGTGCCAGCAGTACCCGTAATTCACCCCTCCACTTT.

This rearrangement joins TRBV7-2 to TRBJ2-1, with a tentative D call TRBD1 (5 bases). V lost 1 base and J lost 5, with 9 bases in between. The CDR3 is made up of 14 amino acids. Looked up from germline, CDR1 is SGHTA and CDR2 is FQGNSA. CDR3 amino acids: CASSLVRGHNEQFF. CDR3 in DNA: TGTGCCAGCAGCTTAGTAAGGGGCCACAATGAGCAGTTCTTC.

The chain employs TRBV19 and TRBJ1-2; TRBD1 agrees at 7 bases. Germline trimming cut 0 bases from V and 4 bases from J; bases unmatched to any gene: 5. Germline V gives CDR1 LNHDA, CDR2 SQIVND (reference sequence). The CDR3 length is 15 residues. The chain's CDR3 is CASSIDDGQVYGYTF. CDR3 DNA sequence: TGTGCCAGTAGTATAGATGATGGACAGGTCTATGGCTACACCTTC.

The rearrangement links TRBV7-9 to TRBJ1-2, with 8 bases lining up with TRBD1. CDR1 is SEHNR, CDR2 FQNEAQ, per germline (reference sequence). The CDR3 runs 16 residues. The trim removed 1 base at V and 3 bases at J, leaving 7 bases unmatched. CDR3 nucleotides: TGTGCCAGCAGCTTAGGGGGACAGGAGTCCTACTATGGCTACACCTTC. This translates into CASSLGGQESYYGYTF.

The V call is TRBV5-1, the J call TRBJ2-3, with a weak D call TRBD2 (5 bases). Trimming took off 6 bases at V and 5 bases at J, with 16 bases between the two ends. The V gene's germline CDR1 is SGHRS and CDR2 YFSETQ. This CDR3 has 14 residues. CDR3 loop: CASTPSREGDTQYF. The CDR3 DNA is TGCGCCAGCACCCCATCCAGAGAGGGAGATACGCAGTATTTT.

This clone came up a few times. This sequence joins TRBV19 and TRBJ1-5, with D unresolved. CDR3 size: 14 residues. The germline V gene has CDR1 LNHDA and CDR2 SQIVND (reference sequence). Trimming removed 3 bases at V and 3 bases at J, with 9 bases between. The CDR3 DNA follows: TGTGCCAGTAGTATCCCGGGAGACAATCAGCCCCAGCATTTT. Encoded protein: CASSIPGDNQPQHF.

The V and J genes are TRBV3-1 (or the pseudogene TRBV3-2) and TRBJ1-4, with D perhaps TRBD1 (6 bases). Between the trimmed V and J ends, which lost 1 base and 10 bases, there was a span of 19 bases. Germline CDR1 and CDR2: LGHDT and YNNKEL (reference sequence). There are 16 residues in the CDR3. DNA for the CDR3: TGTGCCAGCAGCCAAGGAGGGGGGCAGGGTTACGGAAAACTGTTTTTT. Its translation: CASSQGGGQGYGKLFF.

The chain employs TRBV27 and TRBJ2-1; D remains unclear. Germline assignment: CDR1 MNHEY and CDR2 SMNVEV (reference sequence). CDR3 length equals 14 residues. V was shortened by 4 bases and J by 5 bases, with 12 bases between the two germline ends. CDR3 DNA: TGTGCCAGCAGTTCCCCCCACTTGAACAATGAGCAGTTCTTC. Protein sequence: CASSSPHLNNEQFF.

The rearrangement links TRBV5-1 to TRBJ1-2; D is perhaps TRBD1 (5 bases). Germline CDR1 and CDR2: SGHRS and YFSETQ. Trimming removed 2 bases from V and 4 bases from J, with 18 bases in between. The CDR3 extends over 16 amino acids. CDR3 sequence reads: CASSFSRGTVIYGYTF. CDR3 DNA: TGCGCCAGCAGCTTTTCTCGTGGGACGGTCATCTATGGCTACACCTTC.

V gene TRBV6-1 combines with J gene TRBJ1-2; D call uncertain. Germline V gene data show CDR1 as MNHNS and CDR2 as SASEGT. Trimming took 3 bases from V and 8 from J, leaving 13 bases between them. CDR3 size: 13 residues. In DNA form, the CDR3 reads TGTGCCAGCAGTGATCCCGTGATTTGGGGCTACACCTTC. It codes for CASSDPVIWGYTF.